This T cell receptor beta chain was identified during a study of cytomegalovirus exposure and HLA in healthy donors. Study as a whole: Some 200 million T cells yielded some 120 million unique TCR beta sequences in earlier analysis.

J was trimmed by 0 bases and V by 5 bases; bases with no gene match: 6. The CDR3 is 15 amino acids. Germline CDR1 is SEHNR and CDR2 is FQNEAQ (reference sequence). 60 Vbeta and 13 Jbeta primers were used in PCR. The method was immunoSEQ multiplex PCR; TCRdb's version includes in-frame clones alone and lacks a portion of them. The sample lists about 160,000 clones, roughly 85% occurring once. Whole-study results and caveats: It was shown in a later analysis that HLA-associated TCR beta chains were more clonally expanded than other, equally common chains.

Points on this clone: The antigen is not known.

Sequenced: PBMCs. The sequence derives from a young man in good health and CMV-seropositive. The chain employs TRBV7-9 and TRBJ1-1, with 7 positions matching TRBD1. In DNA, the CDR3 is TGTGCCAGCAGCCCGAGACAGGGAATGAACACTGAAGCTTTCTTT. Translating gives CASSPRQGMNTEAFF. Full variable domain (outside the CDR3, taken from reference TRBV7-9 and TRBJ1-1): DTGVSQNPRHKITKRGQNVTFRCDPISEHNRLYWYRQTLGQGPEFLTYFQNEAQLEKSRLLSDRFSAERPKGSFSTLEIQRTEQGDSAMYLCASSPRQGMNTEAFFGQGTRLTVV.